This T cell receptor beta chain was recovered during a study of cytomegalovirus exposure and HLA in healthy donors. This CDR3 contains 13 residues. V was clipped by 5 bases and J by 0 bases, with 7 bases between them. In germline, CDR1 is SGHTA, CDR2 FQGNSA. Use of 60 Vbeta and 13 Jbeta primers characterized the PCR. This table comes from immunoSEQ multiplex PCR, and its TCRdb copy is limited to in-frame clones, with some not included. The table includes about 180,000 clones, approximately 80% detected once. V is TRBV7-2 and J is TRBJ1-1; D unresolved. This receptor was taken from a woman aged 45-60 years in good health and CMV-seronegative. The sample consisted of PBMCs. Written as DNA, the CDR3 is TGTGCCAGCAGCCAAGACATGAACACTGAAGCTTTCTTT. Translating it yields CASSQDMNTEAFF.